One sample yielded the 25 T cell receptor beta chains listed below, sequenced in a study of T cells expressing NK-cell markers. From its re-call of the 5' RACE reads, TCRdb lists each CDR3 protein once, without DNA. The sample table sets out about 260,000 distinct CDR3 sequences. The specimen sequenced was blood T cells: a sorted CD56 or NKG2C T cell subset, CD4+ or CD8+ T cells, or bulk PBMC T cells (not recorded which). The origin of the receptors is a man aged 18 to 35 in good health.

V is TRBV30 and J is TRBJ1-6. The CDR3 consists of 14 residues. Germline V gives CDR1 GTSNPN, CDR2 SVGIG (reference sequence). CDR3 in amino acids: CAWRPEGLNSPLHF.

The V call is TRBV5-6, the J call TRBJ2-3. This CDR3 is 13 amino acids long. Germline CDR1 reads SGHDT; CDR2 reads YYEEEE. The CDR3 sequence is CASRPQVGDTQYF.

This chain links TRBV24-1 with TRBJ2-1; TCRdb's D gene call, TRBD1, goes unchecked for lack of DNA. There are 16 residues in the CDR3. In germline, CDR1 is KGHDR, CDR2 SFDVKD. CDR3 amino acids: CATSDLSGKGYNEQFF.

V usage is TRBV12-3 or TRBV12-4 and J usage is TRBJ1-1; TCRdb indicates TRBD1, and absent DNA this call remains unverified. The CDR3 has 13 residues. The CDR3 sequence: CASSPRVSTEAFF.

The J gene is TRBJ2-2, the V gene TRBV19; TCRdb reports TRBD1, a call that lacks DNA to check it against. Per the germline V gene, CDR1 is LNHDA and CDR2 is SQIVND (reference sequence). CDR3 length equals 13 residues. The CDR3 here is CASNSRNTGELFF.

CDR3 loop: CAWNLLNSPLHF. The rearrangement uses TRBV30 and TRBJ1-6. Germline V CDR1 and CDR2: GTSNPN, SVGIG (reference sequence). The CDR3 spans 12 residues. The full variable domain, completed using reference TRBV30 and TRBJ1-6, is SQTIHQWPATLVQPVGSPLSLECTVEGTSNPNLYWYRQAAGRGLQLLFYSVGIGQISSEVPQNLSASRPQDRQFILSSKKLLLSDSGFYLCAWNLLNSPLHFGNGTRLTVT.

The chain employs TRBV5-1 and TRBJ2-3; TCRdb indicates TRBD2, and absent DNA this call remains unverified. This CDR3 contains 17 residues. CDR1 is SGHRS and CDR2 is YFSETQ in the germline V gene. CDR3 residues: CASSQGLAGARADTQYF.

The rearrangement links TRBV7-6 to TRBJ2-1; TCRdb's assignment of TRBD2 cannot be checked, as there is no DNA. CDR1 is SGHVS, CDR2 FNYEAQ, per germline. This CDR3 region has 16 residues. The CDR3 is CASSPSPGLAANEQFF.

The CDR3 sequence: CSARDPGQGLADTQYF. The chain employs TRBV20-1 and TRBJ2-3; TCRdb's assignment of TRBD1 cannot be checked, as there is no DNA. The CDR3 runs 16 residues. Germline CDR1 is DFQATT and CDR2 is SNEGSKA (reference sequence).

This chain joins TRBV20-1 and TRBJ2-1; TCRdb lists TRBD2, though no DNA is available to test this call. Germline V gene lookup returns CDR1 DFQATT and CDR2 SNEGSKA (reference sequence). CDR3 length: 16 amino acids. The CDR3 spells CSARIAGGPRYNEQFF.

The V call is TRBV29-1, the J call TRBJ1-1; TCRdb picks TRBD1, but there is no DNA to check that call. The CDR3 is 13 residues long. In germline, CDR1 is SQVTM, CDR2 ANQGSEA. CDR3: CSVGDRLNTEAFF.

This sequence joins TRBV28 and TRBJ2-7; the D call of TRBD2 rests on TCRdb alone, since no DNA is present to check it. CDR1 and CDR2 from the germline V gene are MDHEN and SYDVKM. The CDR3 totals 15 residues. CDR3 sequence: CASSLPIAGAGEQYF.

J is TRBJ1-1 and V is TRBV7-2; the TRBD1 assignment by TCRdb is unverifiable without DNA. The CDR3 consists of 14 residues. Germline V CDR1 and CDR2: SGHTA, FQGNSA. CDR3 loop: CASLSRVLNTEAFF.

The CDR3: CSVVASGRVAEQFF. The chain joins TRBV29-1 to TRBJ2-1; the D gene TCRdb calls, TRBD2, cannot be checked with no DNA. Germline assignment: CDR1 SQVTM and CDR2 ANQGSEA. The CDR3 contains 14 residues.

CDR3 amino acids: CASRLPGGETFF. The chain recombines TRBV28 with TRBJ1-1; checking the TCRdb D call of TRBD1 is not possible without DNA. Germline lookup yields CDR1 MDHEN and CDR2 SYDVKM. CDR3 length: 12 amino acids.

The J gene is TRBJ1-1, the V gene TRBV5-1; the TCRdb D gene call, TRBD1, has no DNA to confirm it. The CDR3 extends over 16 amino acids. CDR1 is SGHRS and CDR2 is YFSETQ in the germline V gene. The CDR3: CASSRSGQAMNTEAFF.

The rearrangement joins TRBV7-8 to TRBJ2-1; TCRdb selects TRBD2, and the lack of DNA leaves this call unchecked. This CDR3 comprises 14 residues. Per germline, CDR1 SGHVS and CDR2 FQNEAQ. The CDR3: CASSLATSVNEQFF.

The J gene is TRBJ1-5, the V gene TRBV20-1; TCRdb proposes TRBD1, but this gene call is untestable without DNA. The germline gives CDR1 DFQATT, CDR2 SNEGSKA (reference sequence). The CDR3 covers 15 residues. CDR3 sequence reads: CSASETGGRNQPQHF.

The chain links TRBV10-3 to TRBJ2-5; TCRdb's D gene call, TRBD1, goes unchecked for lack of DNA. Germline CDR1 reads ENHRY; CDR2 reads SYGVKD. The CDR3 is 18 amino acids. CDR3 residues: CAISGKPGTGGGSETQYF.

The chain joins TRBV14 to TRBJ1-2; TCRdb reports TRBD1, a call that lacks DNA to check it against. Germline assignment: CDR1 SGHDN and CDR2 FVKESK. The length of the CDR3 is 13 residues. The CDR3 protein is CASSQRGGYGYTF.

The chain has TRBV7-9 and TRBJ2-3; no DNA is available, so the TRBD2 call from TCRdb remains unchecked. CDR3 size: 17 residues. Germline values: CDR1 SEHNR, CDR2 FQNEAQ (reference sequence). Here the CDR3 reads CASGLAGTGPSTDTQYF.

The chain uses TRBV9 and TRBJ2-3; TCRdb's D call of TRBD2 is untestable without DNA. This CDR3 is built from 16 residues. Germline V gives CDR1 SGDLS, CDR2 YYNGEE. The chain's CDR3 is CASSVTGGRRVDTQYF.

CDR3: CSVEGGQASYGYTF. The chain links TRBV29-1 to TRBJ1-2; checking the TCRdb D call of TRBD1 is not possible without DNA. This CDR3 comprises 14 residues. Germline-derived CDR1 and CDR2 are SQVTM and ANQGSEA.

V gene TRBV14 combines with J gene TRBJ2-3; checking the TCRdb D call of TRBD2 is not possible without DNA. Germline values: CDR1 SGHDN, CDR2 FVKESK. CDR3 length equals 13 residues. The CDR3 is CASSQDPPDTQYF.

The chain combines TRBV27 with TRBJ2-3; the D call from TCRdb, TRBD1, cannot be confirmed without DNA. The germline gives CDR1 MNHEY, CDR2 SMNVEV (reference sequence). The CDR3 totals 14 residues. CDR3 in amino acids: CASSLSRVANTQYF.